This TCR beta chain was documented in a study of OX40 agonist ivuxolimab in advanced cancers. Study-level background: Ivuxolimab, an agonist antibody against OX40 (CD134), was given to patients.

Sequencing was performed with immunoSEQ multiplex PCR; in TCRdb, only in-frame clones are kept and a portion is missing. Here the sample spans 150,000 to 190,000 clones, 90% to 95% being singletons. Germline-derived CDR1 and CDR2 are SGDLS and YYNGEE. Trimming left V 7 bases short and J 4 bases short, with 19 bases between. The CDR3 length is 15 residues. Study conclusions and caveats: Average numbers of expanded clones were greater in CD8+ T cells than in CD4+. Among some nonresponders, normalized T-cell clonal expansion was also low. Both blood CD4+ and CD8+ T cells showed clonal growth by week 6 at 0.1 to 3.0 mg/kg.

Of note for this clone: The antigen is not known.

The sequence derives from an adult with an advanced solid tumor such as melanoma, head and neck, liver or kidney cancer. The chain uses TRBV9 and TRBJ2-3; weak D call: TRBD2 (6 bases). The source material was CD4+ or CD8+ T cells sorted from blood, sampled in a trial of the OX40 agonist ivuxolimab. Written as DNA, the CDR3 is TGTGCCAGCGAAGTGGGGCGGGGCGGCGCAGATACGCAGTATTTT. Its translation: CASEVGRGGADTQYF.